Listed here are 13 T cell receptor beta chains from one sample, sequenced in a study of shared clonotypes between healthy human individuals. Clones were read by immunoSEQ multiplex PCR, and TCRdb kept only the in-frame ones, dropping some. The sample includes 2 million to 3 million clones, approximately 90% of them seen just once. The sample taken for sequencing was naive CD4+ T cells sorted from blood. Subset in this sample: CD45RA+ positively selected. Source of these receptors: a man between 18 and 29 years old in good health.

With regard to this clone: The same CDR3 is also encoded by other DNA sequences in this sample. The genes are TRBV7-9 and TRBJ2-5; unclear D gene. The CDR3 is 11 residues long. The V and J ends lost 5 bases and 4 bases respectively, with 5 bases between them. Germline CDR1 and CDR2: SEHNR and FQNEAQ (reference sequence). CDR3 amino acids: CASSLVETQYF. The DNA of the CDR3 is TGTGCCAGCAGCCTAGTAGAGACCCAGTACTTC.

The chain combines TRBV19 with TRBJ2-1; the match to TRBD1 covers 7 bases. The CDR3 has 17 amino acids. J gave up 0 bases and V 0 bases, and 5 bases lay outside the gene matches. Germline CDR1 reads LNHDA; CDR2 reads SQIVND (reference sequence). CDR3 sequence (DNA): TGTGCCAGTAGTATAGATTTACAGGGGACCTCCTACAATGAGCAGTTCTTC. Translating gives CASSIDLQGTSYNEQFF.

The gene calls are TRBV14 and TRBJ1-2; 7 bases are shared with TRBD1. The CDR3 is 15 amino acids. After removal of 3 bases from V and 3 bases from J, the junction contained 7 bases not matched to a gene. Germline assignment: CDR1 SGHDN and CDR2 FVKESK. The CDR3 region is CASSHTPGQHYGYTF. CDR3 DNA sequence: TGTGCCAGCAGCCATACACCGGGACAGCACTATGGCTACACCTTC.

On this clone: Additional DNA sequences in this sample encode the identical CDR3. The chain recombines TRBV2 with TRBJ2-1; weak D call: TRBD1 (5 bases). CDR1 SNHLY and CDR2 FYNNEI come from the germline V gene. The CDR3 is 13 residues long. V was cut by 2 bases and J by 6 bases, with 8 bases left in between. CDR3: CASSEFRANEQFF. The CDR3 DNA sequence: TGTGCCAGCAGTGAATTCAGGGCCAATGAGCAGTTCTTC.

This clone was found once. Other nucleotide sequences from this sample produce the same CDR3. The rearrangement joins TRBV7-2 to TRBJ1-1, with D tentatively TRBD1 (5 bases). CDR1 is SGHTA and CDR2 is FQGNSA in the germline V gene. The CDR3 runs 14 residues. The V gene lost 1 base and the J gene lost 0 bases, with 6 bases spanning the gap. As DNA, the CDR3 is TGTGCCAGCAGCTTAGACAGGCTGAACACTGAAGCTTTCTTT. Its protein is CASSLDRLNTEAFF.

The rearrangement links TRBV5-1 to TRBJ1-2; 8 bases are shared with TRBD1. The CDR3 loop spans 16 amino acids. V was clipped by 0 bases and J by 3 bases; unmatched bases: 7. Germline CDR1 SGHRS, CDR2 YFSETQ. CDR3 sequence reads: CASSLGRTGYDYGYTF. The CDR3 DNA sequence: TGCGCCAGCAGCTTGGGGCGGACAGGGTATGACTATGGCTACACCTTC. Looking up the rest from reference TRBV5-1 and TRBJ1-2 gives the full variable domain: KAGVTQTPRYLIKTRGQQVTLSCSPISGHRSVSWYQQTPGQGLQFLFEYFSETQRNKGNFPGRFSGRQFSNSRSEMNVSTLELGDSALYLCASSLGRTGYDYGYTFGSGTRLTVV.

V usage is TRBV11-2 and J usage is TRBJ2-5; weak D call: TRBD2 (6 bases). V lost 5 bases to trimming and J lost 5 bases, with 15 bases between them. CDR1 is SGHAT, CDR2 FQNNGV, per germline. The CDR3 runs 14 residues. The DNA for the CDR3 is TGTGCCAGCAGCCTGGGACTGAAATGGGAGACCCAGTACTTC. This codes for CASSLGLKWETQYF.

This clone has a handful of counts. V and J are TRBV30 and TRBJ1-1; maybe TRBD1 (6 bases). The CDR3 sequence is 13 residues long. The germline V and J ends were trimmed by 1 base and 3 bases, with 9 bases remaining between them. The germline V gene encodes CDR1 GTSNPN and CDR2 SVGIG (reference sequence). The DNA for the CDR3 is TGTGCCTGGAGTGGGTCAGGGGACACTGAAGCTTTCTTT. This codes for CAWSGSGDTEAFF.

The rearrangement uses TRBV7-9 and TRBJ2-5; 9 positions agree with TRBD2. V was pared by 1 base and J by 4 bases, with 4 bases of the junction left unmatched. The germline V gene encodes CDR1 SEHNR and CDR2 FQNEAQ (reference sequence). This CDR3 is 15 amino acids long. The CDR3 DNA is TGTGCCAGCAGCTTAGGAGCGACTAGCGGAGAGACCCAGTACTTC. Its translation: CASSLGATSGETQYF. Together with reference TRBV7-9 and TRBJ2-5, the CDR3 gives the full variable domain: DTGVSQNPRHKITKRGQNVTFRCDPISEHNRLYWYRQTLGQGPEFLTYFQNEAQLEKSRLLSDRFSAERPKGSFSTLEIQRTEQGDSAMYLCASSLGATSGETQYFGPGTRLLVL.

The V gene is TRBV13, the J gene TRBJ2-3; D not certain. The germline gives CDR1 PRHDT, CDR2 FYEKMQ (reference sequence). CDR3 length: 13 amino acids. V was trimmed by 5 bases and J by 6 bases, leaving 12 bases between them. The CDR3 loop is CASSPPQVDTQYF. The CDR3 DNA is TGTGCCAGCAGCCCCCCCCAGGTGGATACGCAGTATTTT.

The rearrangement uses TRBV5-1 and TRBJ2-7, with a weak D call TRBD2 (6 bases). V lost 5 bases and J 0 bases, leaving 15 bases between the germline ends. This CDR3 comprises 15 residues. The V gene's germline CDR1 is SGHRS and CDR2 YFSETQ. The CDR3 region has the DNA TGCGCCAGCAGTATAAGGAGGGGAAGCTCCTACGAGCAGTACTTC. Residues: CASSIRRGSSYEQYF.

V and J are TRBV30 and TRBJ1-2; 7 nucleotides align to TRBD1. Trimming removed 1 base from V and 7 bases from J; junction bases left unmatched: 6. Germline CDR1 reads GTSNPN; CDR2 reads SVGIG (reference sequence). The CDR3 runs 13 residues. CDR3 sequence: CAWSATGSGGYTF. In DNA form, the CDR3 reads TGTGCCTGGAGTGCGACAGGGTCGGGTGGCTACACCTTC.

The rearrangement joins TRBV19 to TRBJ2-7; tentative D call: TRBD1 (6 bases). The CDR3 has 13 residues. Trimming took 4 bases from V and 3 from J, leaving 10 bases between them. Germline V gives CDR1 LNHDA, CDR2 SQIVND (reference sequence). The CDR3 loop is CASSNEQGYEQYF. CDR3 nucleotides: TGTGCCAGTAGTAACGAACAGGGCTACGAGCAGTACTTC.